Listed below are T cell receptor beta chains from one sample, sequenced in a study of T cell repertoires in cytomegalovirus infection. Their antigens remain unidentified. Via MiXCR, TCRdb re-called the reads, giving one row per CDR3 protein. This table holds about a million distinct CDR3 sequences, approximately 31% found once. The sequencing here drew on cultured CD8+ T cells from PBMCs, taken from culture after CMV antigen stimulation. These receptors all stem from a human donor in good health (CMV status not recorded). Some clones in this sample may be carry-over from other donors' samples. Both conserved end residues are part of each CDR3. The order of the fields is CDR3 protein, CDR3 DNA, V gene, D gene, J gene, clone size. D genes are given only for firm matches. Only some rows state a clone size, as once, few, many or a class for expanded clones.

CDR3: CASSLSRQGLSRGYTF
DNA: TGTGCCAGCAGTTTAAGCCGACAGGGTCTAAGTCGTGGCTACACCTTC
V: TRBV27
D: TRBD1
J: TRBJ1-2
size: few

CDR3: CASRDESGNYGYTF
DNA: TGTGCCAGCAGGGATGAATCTGGGAACTATGGCTACACCTTC
V: TRBV11-2
D: -
J: TRBJ1-2
size: -

CDR3: CASSLAQGRPTEAFF
DNA: TGTGCCAGCAGTTTAGCGCAGGGGCGCCCGACTGAAGCTTTCTTT
V: TRBV12-3/TRBV12-4
D: -
J: TRBJ1-1
size: -

CDR3: CASNRGTFNNEQFF
DNA: TGTGCCAGCAACAGAGGGACTTTTAACAATGAGCAGTTCTTC
V: TRBV5-5
D: -
J: TRBJ2-1
size: -

CDR3: CASSYSQGPNSPLHF
DNA: TGTGCCAGCAGTTACTCCCAGGGACCTAATTCACCCCTCCACTTT
V: TRBV6-6
D: -
J: TRBJ1-6
size: few

CDR3: CSVEGQAGADEQYF
DNA: TGCAGCGTTGAAGGTCAGGCGGGTGCAGACGAGCAGTACTTC
V: TRBV29-1
D: -
J: TRBJ2-7
size: -

CDR3: CASSELGLEKLFF
DNA: TGTGCCAGCAGTGAACTGGGTCTTGAAAAACTGTTTTTT
V: TRBV6-1
D: -
J: TRBJ1-4
size: -

CDR3: CASSYLGTSGGGQYF
DNA: TGTGCCAGCAGCTACCTAGGGACTAGCGGGGGCGGGCAGTATTTT
V: TRBV7-6
D: TRBD2
J: TRBJ2-3
size: many

CDR3: CASTPRDPEYEQYF
DNA: TGTGCCAGCACCCCCAGGGACCCCGAGTACGAGCAGTACTTC
V: TRBV27
D: -
J: TRBJ2-7
size: -

CDR3: CAILSLGQGRTQYF
DNA: TGTGCCATCCTCTCCCTGGGGCAGGGCCGGACCCAGTACTTC
V: TRBV12-3/TRBV12-4
D: -
J: TRBJ2-5
size: once

CDR3: CAISESGRHQAFF
DNA: TGTGCCATCAGTGAGTCAGGGAGACATCAAGCTTTCTTT
V: TRBV10-3
D: -
J: TRBJ1-1
size: -

CDR3: CSASTGGTDTQYF
DNA: TGCAGTGCTAGTACGGGGGGCACAGATACGCAGTATTTT
V: TRBV20-1
D: -
J: TRBJ2-3
size: few

CDR3: CASSQDANRWETQYF
DNA: TGTGCCAGCAGCCAAGATGCAAACAGATGGGAGACCCAGTACTTC
V: TRBV14
D: -
J: TRBJ2-5
size: -

CDR3: CASRLLGTDGYTF
DNA: TGTGCCAGCAGACTTCTCGGGACGGATGGCTACACCTTC
V: TRBV12-3/TRBV12-4
D: -
J: TRBJ1-2
size: -

CDR3: CASRDTGGAYEAFF
DNA: TGTGCCAGCAGAGATACAGGGGGCGCTTATGAAGCTTTCTTT
V: TRBV11-2
D: TRBD1
J: TRBJ1-1
size: -

CDR3: CASSYSGDGPNNEQFF
DNA: TGTGCCAGCAGTTACTCCGGGGACGGTCCCAACAATGAGCAGTTCTTC
V: TRBV6-2/TRBV6-3
D: -
J: TRBJ2-1
size: -

CDR3: CASSPPERGHTDTQYF
DNA: TGTGCCAGCAGCCCCCCCGAGCGGGGACACACAGATACGCAGTATTTT
V: TRBV7-9
D: -
J: TRBJ2-3
size: -

CDR3: CASSWTLQGGYTF
DNA: TGTGCCAGCAGCTGGACTCTCCAAGGGGGCTACACCTTC
V: TRBV12-3/TRBV12-4
D: -
J: TRBJ1-2
size: -

CDR3: CASSEQRLAGGIIAKNIQYF
DNA: TGTGCCAGCAGCGAGCAGCGACTAGCGGGGGGGATAATAGCCAAAAACATTCAGTACTTC
V: TRBV7-2
D: TRBD2
J: TRBJ2-4
size: -

CDR3: CASSIPGQGQETQYF
DNA: TGTGCCAGCAGCATACCGGGACAGGGGCAAGAGACCCAGTACTTC
V: TRBV7-9
D: TRBD1
J: TRBJ2-5
size: many

CDR3: CASSPTPEWGYTF
DNA: TGTGCCAGCTCACCGACCCCAGAGTGGGGCTACACCTTC
V: TRBV18
D: -
J: TRBJ1-2
size: few

CDR3: CSFKWGQLYQETQYF
DNA: TGCAGTTTTAAGTGGGGACAATTGTACCAAGAGACCCAGTACTTC
V: TRBV20-1
D: -
J: TRBJ2-5
size: -

CDR3: CASSFWDNDYEQYF
DNA: TGTGCCAGCAGCTTTTGGGACAACGATTACGAGCAGTACTTC
V: TRBV11-1
D: -
J: TRBJ2-7
size: -

CDR3: CASIPPSGAYGYTF
DNA: TGTGCCAGCATTCCCCCCTCCGGAGCCTATGGCTACACCTTC
V: TRBV28
D: -
J: TRBJ1-2
size: few

CDR3: CASSLDRAPPNTEAFF
DNA: TGTGCCAGCAGCTTGGACAGGGCGCCCCCGAACACTGAAGCTTTCTTT
V: TRBV7-6
D: TRBD1
J: TRBJ1-1
size: -

CDR3: CASSLNPGLAFNEQFF
DNA: TGTGCCAGCAGCTTAAACCCGGGACTAGCGTTCAATGAGCAGTTCTTC
V: TRBV7-3
D: TRBD2
J: TRBJ2-1
size: -

CDR3: CASSLDRVRTSSGNTIYF
DNA: TGTGCCAGCAGCTTAGATAGGGTCAGAACCTCCTCTGGAAACACCATATATTTT
V: TRBV7-2
D: -
J: TRBJ1-3
size: many

CDR3: CASRGRGSSYNEQFF
DNA: TGTGCCAGCAGGGGGAGAGGGAGCTCCTACAATGAGCAGTTCTTC
V: TRBV28
D: -
J: TRBJ2-1
size: -

CDR3: CASSLPTVSSYNEQFF
DNA: TGTGCCAGCAGCTTACCGACCGTTAGCTCCTACAATGAGCAGTTCTTC
V: TRBV28
D: -
J: TRBJ2-1
size: -

CDR3: CASSLTGGTSPLHF
DNA: TGTGCCAGCAGTTTAACAGGGGGAACTTCACCCCTCCACTTT
V: TRBV27
D: TRBD1
J: TRBJ1-6
size: -

CDR3: CASSFGYGKVRETQYF
DNA: TGTGCCAGCAGTTTCGGCTACGGGAAGGTTAGAGAGACCCAGTACTTC
V: TRBV28
D: -
J: TRBJ2-5
size: -

CDR3: CASSKETGISYNEQFF
DNA: TGTGCCAGCAGTAAAGAGACAGGGATATCCTACAATGAGCAGTTCTTC
V: TRBV6-2/TRBV6-3
D: TRBD1
J: TRBJ2-1
size: few

CDR3: CASSFRAGLLGMDEKLFF
DNA: TGTGCCAGCAGTTTTAGGGCAGGGCTACTCGGGATGGATGAAAAACTGTTTTTT
V: TRBV12-3/TRBV12-4
D: -
J: TRBJ1-4
size: -

CDR3: CASSTADYVDNEQFF
DNA: TGCGCCAGCAGCACCGCGGACTATGTCGACAATGAGCAGTTCTTC
V: TRBV4-3
D: -
J: TRBJ2-1
size: -

CDR3: CASSLDGAPQFGYTF
DNA: TGTGCCAGCAGCTTAGACGGGGCGCCCCAGTTTGGCTACACCTTC
V: TRBV7-2
D: -
J: TRBJ1-2
size: -

CDR3: CASSQGLAGRHHEQFF
DNA: TGTGCCAGCAGCCAAGGACTAGCGGGACGCCACCATGAGCAGTTCTTC
V: TRBV3-1
D: TRBD2
J: TRBJ2-1
size: few

CDR3: CASSPHSGLNTGELFF
DNA: TGTGCCAGCTCACCACATTCCGGATTGAACACCGGGGAGCTGTTTTTT
V: TRBV18
D: -
J: TRBJ2-2
size: -

CDR3: CASSLPQGGKETQYF
DNA: TGTGCCAGCAGCTTGCCGCAGGGCGGGAAAGAGACCCAGTACTTC
V: TRBV13
D: -
J: TRBJ2-5
size: -

CDR3: CASSSESGNTGELFF
DNA: TGTGCCAGCAGCTCGGAGTCTGGGAACACCGGGGAGCTGTTTTTT
V: TRBV5-6
D: -
J: TRBJ2-2
size: few

CDR3: CASSPTGYLTNVLTF
DNA: TGTGCCAGCAGCCCCACTGGGTACCTCACCAACGTCCTGACTTTC
V: TRBV14
D: -
J: TRBJ2-6
size: -

CDR3: CATKGQNWIYGYTF
DNA: TGTGCCACGAAGGGACAGAACTGGATCTATGGCTACACCTTC
V: TRBV4-2
D: TRBD1
J: TRBJ1-2
size: few

CDR3: CASSPRTGWGMNTEAFF
DNA: TGTGCCAGTAGTCCAAGGACAGGGTGGGGTATGAACACTGAAGCTTTCTTT
V: TRBV19
D: TRBD1
J: TRBJ1-1
size: -

CDR3: CASSTAARGLYEQYF
DNA: TGTGCCAGTAGTACGGCTGCCCGGGGACTCTACGAGCAGTACTTC
V: TRBV19
D: -
J: TRBJ2-7
size: few

CDR3: CASSLVEGDDYGYTF
DNA: TGTGCTAGCAGCTTAGTAGAGGGAGATGACTATGGCTACACCTTC
V: TRBV7-7
D: -
J: TRBJ1-2
size: few

CDR3: CASSPGHSGNTIYF
DNA: TGCGCCAGCAGCCCGGGACACTCTGGAAACACCATATATTTT
V: TRBV4-1
D: -
J: TRBJ1-3
size: few

CDR3: CASSYWTRGYNEQFF
DNA: TGTGCCAGCAGTTACTGGACTAGAGGGTACAATGAGCAGTTCTTC
V: TRBV6-5
D: TRBD2
J: TRBJ2-1
size: -

CDR3: CASIPGLVGSYNEQFF
DNA: TGTGCCAGCATTCCGGGACTAGTTGGCTCCTACAATGAGCAGTTCTTC
V: TRBV6-2/TRBV6-3
D: TRBD2
J: TRBJ2-1
size: few

CDR3: CASRNPGQGWNEQFF
DNA: TGTGCCAGCAGAAACCCGGGACAGGGCTGGAATGAGCAGTTCTTC
V: TRBV12-3/TRBV12-4
D: TRBD1
J: TRBJ2-1
size: -

CDR3: CASSLSVGFSGGYTF
DNA: TGTGCCAGCAGTTTATCGGTTGGGTTCTCCGGCGGCTACACCTTC
V: TRBV27
D: -
J: TRBJ1-2
size: -

CDR3: CAIGGLARTMKKETQYF
DNA: TGTGCTATCGGGGGTCTCGCCCGTACGATGAAGAAAGAGACCCAGTACTTC
V: TRBV7-6
D: -
J: TRBJ2-5
size: -

CDR3: CASSTGVATNTEAFF
DNA: TGCGCCAGTTCCACAGGGGTCGCTACGAACACTGAAGCTTTCTTT
V: TRBV5-1
D: TRBD1
J: TRBJ1-1
size: -

CDR3: CASSYSQGWAGGNEQFF
DNA: TGTGCCAGCAGTTACTCCCAGGGTTGGGCGGGTGGGAATGAGCAGTTCTTC
V: TRBV6-5
D: -
J: TRBJ2-1
size: many

CDR3: CASSLGFGGGSNQPQHF
DNA: TGTGCCAGCAGTTTAGGATTTGGGGGGGGGAGCAATCAGCCCCAGCATTTT
V: TRBV12-3/TRBV12-4
D: -
J: TRBJ1-5
size: -

CDR3: CASSRGHGATNEQYF
DNA: TGCGCCAGCAGCCGAGGACATGGGGCCACCAACGAGCAGTACTTC
V: TRBV5-1
D: -
J: TRBJ2-7
size: -

CDR3: CASSIDLGSYEQYF
DNA: TGTGCCAGTAGTATAGATCTCGGCTCCTACGAGCAGTACTTC
V: TRBV19
D: -
J: TRBJ2-7
size: -